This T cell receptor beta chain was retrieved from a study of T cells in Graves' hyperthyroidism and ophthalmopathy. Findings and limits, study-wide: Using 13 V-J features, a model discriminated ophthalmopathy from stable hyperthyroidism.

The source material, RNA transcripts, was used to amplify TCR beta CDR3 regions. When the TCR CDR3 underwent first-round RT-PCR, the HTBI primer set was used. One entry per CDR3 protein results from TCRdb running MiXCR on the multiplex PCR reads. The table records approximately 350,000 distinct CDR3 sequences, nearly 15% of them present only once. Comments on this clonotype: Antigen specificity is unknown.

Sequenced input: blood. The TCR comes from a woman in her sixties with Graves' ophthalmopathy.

The DNA for the CDR3 is TGTGCCAGTAGTATAGAGGCGGGGATCAAGCCCCAGCATTTT. Its translation is CASSIEAGIKPQHF. The rearrangement uses TRBV19 and TRBJ1-5, with D uncertain. Germline V gene sequence: CDR1 LNHDA, CDR2 SQIVND (reference sequence). This CDR3 region has 14 residues. V lost 0 bases, J lost 8 bases, and 11 bases lay in between.